The 7 T cell receptor beta chains listed next were all sequenced from one sample in a study of blood T cells in healthy people across ages. Using a J-beta primer mix together with a sample-barcoded 5' primer, a second PCR was run for roughly 6 to 11 cycles. One entry per CDR3 protein results from TCRdb running MiXCR on the 5' RACE reads. The sample records around 1,000,000 distinct CDR3 sequences, 25% being singletons. This sample was also put to use in a study of T cells of mothers and their children.

Sequencing used blood. These receptors all stem from a girl aged 2-15 years in good health.

V gene TRBV6-2 or TRBV6-3 combines with J gene TRBJ2-5; D perhaps matches TRBD2 (5 bases). Judging by the DNA end, TRBJ2-7 fits better; the J call may be wrong. Germline CDR1 is MNHEY and CDR2 is SVGEGT. The CDR3 runs to 18 residues. CDR3 sequence reads: CASSSSEELRSSSYEQYF. As DNA, the CDR3 is TGTGCCAGCAGTTCGTCGGAGGAGCTGCGGTCGAGCTCCTACGAGCAGTACTTC.

This rearrangement joins TRBV7-8 to TRBJ2-5; TRBD1 matches at 7 bases. The J call may be in error: the DNA end matches TRBJ2-7 better. Germline V lookup: CDR1 SGHVS, CDR2 FQNEAQ. CDR3 size: 14 residues. CDR3 residues: CASSMPGQITEQYF. The CDR3 nucleotides read TGTGCCAGCAGTATGCCGGGACAGATAACCGAGCAGTACTTC.

This clonotype was seen a few times. The V gene is TRBV7-3, the J gene TRBJ2-3, with 11 bases fitting TRBD2. Germline CDR1 and CDR2: SGHTA and FQGTGA. CDR3 length: 17 residues. With 5 bases clipped from V and 6 bases from J, the junction kept 13 bases outside the gene matches. DNA of the CDR3: TGTGCCAGCAGCCCCGCCCCACTAGCGGGAGTAGGGGATACGCAGTATTTT. Protein: CASSPAPLAGVGDTQYF. The entire variable domain, with the rest obtained from reference TRBV7-3 and TRBJ2-3, is as follows: GAGVSQTPSNKVTEKGKYVELRCDPISGHTALYWYRQSLGQGPEFLIYFQGTGAADDSGLPNDRFFAVRPEGSVSTLKIQRTERGDSAVYLCASSPAPLAGVGDTQYFGPGTRLTVL.

The V and J genes are TRBV11-2 and TRBJ2-5; the D gene is possibly TRBD1 (5 bases). The V gene's germline CDR1 is SGHAT and CDR2 FQNNGV. V dropped 5 bases and J dropped 4 bases, with 14 bases sitting between them. The CDR3 loop spans 14 amino acids. The CDR3 DNA reads TGTGCCAGCAGCACTTTTGTTAGGGGAGAGACCCAGTACTTC. Amino acids: CASSTFVRGETQYF.

This clonotype occurred a few times. This chain joins TRBV7-9 and TRBJ2-2; D is unclear. The CDR3 contains 15 residues. Germline CDR1 reads SEHNR; CDR2 reads FQNEAQ (reference sequence). V was pared by 5 bases and J by 8 bases, with 18 bases between. For the CDR3, the DNA is TGTGCCAGCAGCGAGAGGACGCCGAGTTTAGGGGAGCTGTTTTTT. Its translation is CASSERTPSLGELFF.

This chain links TRBV6-5 with TRBJ2-7; 9 nucleotides align to TRBD2. There are 14 residues in the CDR3. Trimming at V came to 5 bases and at J to 4 bases, leaving 6 bases not matched to a gene. In germline, CDR1 is MNHEY, CDR2 SVGAGI. The CDR3 bases are TGTGCCAGCAGTCCCCCGACTAGCGGATACGAGCAGTACTTC. Translating gives CASSPPTSGYEQYF.

J is TRBJ2-1 and V is TRBV5-1, with 13 positions matching TRBD2. The CDR3 has 16 amino acids. The ends lost 0 bases at V and 7 bases at J; junction bases unmatched: 4. CDR1 and CDR2 from the germline V gene are SGHRS and YFSETQ. Written as DNA, the CDR3 is TGCGCCAGCAGCTTGGGGGGACTAGCGGGATCTAATGAGCAGTTCTTC. Encoded protein: CASSLGGLAGSNEQFF.